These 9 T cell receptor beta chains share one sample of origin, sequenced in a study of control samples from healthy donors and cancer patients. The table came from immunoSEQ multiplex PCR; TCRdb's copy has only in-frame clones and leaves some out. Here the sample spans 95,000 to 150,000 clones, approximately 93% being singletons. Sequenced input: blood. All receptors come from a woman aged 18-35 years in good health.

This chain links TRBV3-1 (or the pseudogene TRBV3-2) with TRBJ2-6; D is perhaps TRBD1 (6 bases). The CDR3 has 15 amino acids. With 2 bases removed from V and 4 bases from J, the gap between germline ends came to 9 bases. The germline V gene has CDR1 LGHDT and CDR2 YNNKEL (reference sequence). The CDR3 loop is CASSQRDKGANVLTF. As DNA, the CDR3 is TGTGCCAGCAGCCAAAGGGACAAAGGGGCCAACGTCCTGACTTTC.

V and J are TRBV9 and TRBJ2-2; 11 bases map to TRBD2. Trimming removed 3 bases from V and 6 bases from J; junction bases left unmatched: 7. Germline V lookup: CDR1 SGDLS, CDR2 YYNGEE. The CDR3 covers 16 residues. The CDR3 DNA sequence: TGTGCCAGCAGCGACTCTACTAGCGGGGGTTCCGGGGAGCTGTTTTTT. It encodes CASSDSTSGGSGELFF.

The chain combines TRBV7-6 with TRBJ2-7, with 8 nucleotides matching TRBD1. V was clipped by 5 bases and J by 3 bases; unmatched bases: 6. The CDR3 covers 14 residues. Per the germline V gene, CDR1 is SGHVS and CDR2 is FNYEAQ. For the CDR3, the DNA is TGTGCCAGCAGCAGCTCAGACAGGGGCTACGAGCAGTACTTC. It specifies CASSSSDRGYEQYF.

CDR3 region: CASSPQGGVRYEQYF. The CDR3 DNA sequence: TGTGCCAGCAGTCCCCAAGGGGGAGTAAGGTACGAGCAGTACTTC. V is TRBV6-5 and J is TRBJ2-7, with D possibly being TRBD1 (6 bases). V was clipped by 5 bases and J by 4 bases, with 18 bases between them. Germline CDR1 is MNHEY and CDR2 is SVGAGI. This CDR3 comprises 15 residues.

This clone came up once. CDR3: CASSTGGRGETQYF. The CDR3 DNA is TGTGCCAGCAGCACGGGTGGTAGGGGAGAGACCCAGTACTTC. The V gene is TRBV3-1 (or the pseudogene TRBV3-2), the J gene TRBJ2-5; D may be TRBD1 (5 bases). The CDR3 is made up of 14 amino acids. Trimming stripped 5 bases from V and 4 bases from J, with 14 bases between. Looked up from germline, CDR1 is LGHDT and CDR2 is YNNKEL (reference sequence).

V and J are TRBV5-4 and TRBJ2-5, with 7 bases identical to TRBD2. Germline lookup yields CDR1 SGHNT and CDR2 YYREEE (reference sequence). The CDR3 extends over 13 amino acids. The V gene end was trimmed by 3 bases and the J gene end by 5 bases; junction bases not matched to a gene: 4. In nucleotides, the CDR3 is TGTGCCAGCAGCTCCGGGGGGACGGAGACCCAGTACTTC. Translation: CASSSGGTETQYF.

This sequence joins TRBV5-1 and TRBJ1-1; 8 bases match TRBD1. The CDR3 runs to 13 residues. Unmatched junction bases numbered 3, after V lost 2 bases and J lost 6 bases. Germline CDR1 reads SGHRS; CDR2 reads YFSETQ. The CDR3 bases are TGCGCCAGCAGCTTTCAGGGGGCAGCTGAAGCTTTCTTT. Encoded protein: CASSFQGAAEAFF.

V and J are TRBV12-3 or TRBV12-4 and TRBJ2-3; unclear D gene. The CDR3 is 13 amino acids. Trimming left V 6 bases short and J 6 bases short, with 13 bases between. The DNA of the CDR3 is TGTGCCAGCAGCCGACTGGAGTCCGATACGCAGTATTTT. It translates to CASSRLESDTQYF.

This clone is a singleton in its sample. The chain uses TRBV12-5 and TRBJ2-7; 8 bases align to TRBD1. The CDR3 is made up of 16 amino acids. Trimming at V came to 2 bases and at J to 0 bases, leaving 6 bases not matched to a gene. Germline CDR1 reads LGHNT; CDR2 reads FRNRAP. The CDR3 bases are TGTGCTAGTGGTTTGTCTTGGGACAGGATCTCCTACGAGCAGTACTTC. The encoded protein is CASGLSWDRISYEQYF.